The 31 T cell receptor beta chains below were found in one sample sequenced in a study of vaccination effects on CD4 cells after COVID-19. These TCRs are of unknown antigen specificity. Antigen-specific CD4+ T cells expanded by the ViraFEST assay with viral peptide pools were then sequenced. It was after around 10 days of culture that CD4+ T cells were isolated. Each participant received a vaccine that was either BNT162b2 or mRNA-1273, given as two doses. Profiling relied on immunoSEQ multiplex PCR, and the TCRdb table lists in-frame clones only, not all of them. This sample has fewer than 25,000 clones, with 70% to 75% found just once. The source was CD4+ T cells from PBMCs cultured with SARS-CoV-2 spike peptides, collected after COVID-19 vaccination. Receptors were obtained from a human donor who received a COVID-19 vaccine.

The V gene is TRBV5-4, the J gene TRBJ2-5; D possibly uses TRBD1 or TRBD2 (6 bases each). This CDR3 has 15 residues. CDR1 and CDR2 (germline): SGHNT, YYREEE (reference sequence). V dropped 2 bases and J dropped 2 bases, with 13 bases sitting between them. The CDR3 DNA follows: TGTGCCAGCAGCTTTCGATGGAGGGGGCAAGAGACCCAGTACTTC. Its translation: CASSFRWRGQETQYF.

The V and J genes are TRBV7-9 and TRBJ1-3, with D maybe TRBD1 (5 bases). V lost 1 base and J lost 0, with 10 bases in between. The CDR3 sequence is 16 residues long. The germline V gene has CDR1 SEHNR and CDR2 FQNEAQ (reference sequence). CDR3 residues: CASSLEARASGNTIYF. DNA for the CDR3: TGTGCCAGCAGCTTAGAGGCCAGGGCCTCTGGAAACACCATATATTTT.

This clone occurred a few times. J is TRBJ2-5 and V is TRBV11-3; TRBD2 might be the D (6 bases). V was pared by 2 bases and J by 3 bases, with 7 bases between. The germline CDR1 and CDR2 sequences are SGHNT and YENEEA. This CDR3 has 13 amino acids. The CDR3: CASSLSGEETQYF. The CDR3, as DNA: TGTGCCAGCAGCTTATCGGGGGAAGAGACCCAGTACTTC.

V usage is TRBV29-1 and J usage is TRBJ1-5, with 8 positions matching TRBD1. The CDR3 spans 13 residues. J gave up 7 bases and V 3 bases, and 5 bases lay outside the gene matches. Germline CDR1 is SQVTM and CDR2 is ANQGSEA. In DNA, the CDR3 is TGCAGCGTTGATGGACAGGGTAGACAGCCCCAGCATTTT. Its translation is CSVDGQGRQPQHF.

V gene TRBV7-2 combines with J gene TRBJ1-6; unclear D gene. Germline CDR1 and CDR2: SGHTA and FQGNSA. Trimming removed 3 bases from V and 9 bases from J, with 9 bases in between. CDR3 size: 13 residues. The CDR3 DNA reads TGTGCCAGCAGCTTTCTCCCAGGTTCACCCCTCCACTTT. Translated, it gives CASSFLPGSPLHF.

The chain recombines TRBV4-2 with TRBJ2-2, with 9 bases that match TRBD2. The CDR3 sequence is 15 residues long. The V gene end was trimmed by 7 bases and the J gene end by 3 bases; junction bases not matched to a gene: 6. Per the germline V gene, CDR1 is LGHNA and CDR2 is YNFKEQ. CDR3 bases: TGTGCCAGCACGCTAGCGGGAATTGACACCGGGGAGCTGTTTTTT. Protein: CASTLAGIDTGELFF.

In nucleotides, the CDR3 is TGTGCCAGCAGCTTATTGACAGGGGGCATGGAGACCCAGTACTTC. The encoded protein is CASSLLTGGMETQYF. The chain is built from TRBV5-6 and TRBJ2-5, with 10 bases matching TRBD1. Germline values: CDR1 SGHDT, CDR2 YYEEEE. The CDR3 contains 15 residues. J was trimmed by 5 bases and V by 2 bases; bases with no gene match: 6. The whole variable domain, remainder taken from reference TRBV5-6 and TRBJ2-5, is DAGVTQSPTHLIKTRGQQVTLRCSPKSGHDTVSWYQQALGQGPQFIFQYYEEEERQRGNFPDRFSGHQFPNYSSELNVNALLLGDSALYLCASSLLTGGMETQYFGPGTRLLVL.

This clone showed up just a few times. This chain joins TRBV2 and TRBJ1-2; no definite D call. The CDR3 has 12 residues. Germline V gene data show CDR1 as SNHLY and CDR2 as FYNNEI. V was pared by 2 bases and J by 8 bases, with 9 bases between. The CDR3 DNA is TGTGCCAGCAGTGAAAAGGGCTACGGCTACACCTTC. It yields the protein CASSEKGYGYTF.

The genes are TRBV19 and TRBJ2-7, with TRBD1 identical over 8 bases. The CDR3 spans 13 residues. Germline CDR1 LNHDA, CDR2 SQIVND (reference sequence). V gave up 5 bases and J gave up 6 bases; unmatched junction bases: 6. This chain's CDR3 is CASSGQGAGEQYF. The CDR3 nucleotides read TGTGCCAGTAGTGGCCAGGGGGCAGGCGAGCAGTACTTC.

The chain couples TRBV4-2 to TRBJ2-2; the D gene is possibly TRBD2 (5 bases). Germline values: CDR1 LGHNA, CDR2 YNFKEQ. The ends were cut back, 1 base at V and 3 bases at J, with 12 bases in the middle. This CDR3 comprises 16 residues. The CDR3, as DNA: TGTGCCAGCAGCCAAGCCGAGTTACTAGACACCGGGGAGCTGTTTTTT. Its translation: CASSQAELLDTGELFF.

The CDR3 bases are TGTGCCAGCTCACCGGAGGAAGGGGCCTGGGATGAGCAGTTCTTC. This translates into CASSPEEGAWDEQFF. V gene TRBV18 combines with J gene TRBJ2-1, with D possibly being TRBD1 or TRBD2 (5 bases each). Germline CDR1 KGHSH, CDR2 LQKENI. The CDR3 runs 15 residues. Trimming pared 3 bases from V and 8 bases from J, leaving 17 bases between.

The J gene is TRBJ2-3, the V gene TRBV11-2; 11 bases match TRBD2. CDR3 length: 15 residues. The germline CDR1 and CDR2 sequences are SGHAT and FQNNGV. Trimming at V came to 5 bases and at J to 4 bases, leaving 5 bases not matched to a gene. CDR3 in amino acids: CASSPQLAGADTQYF. DNA of the CDR3: TGTGCCAGCAGCCCTCAACTAGCGGGAGCAGATACGCAGTATTTT.

This chain connects TRBV30 to TRBJ2-4, with 16 bases lining up with TRBD2. CDR3 length: 18 amino acids. Trimming cost V 2 bases and J 8 bases; bases outside gene matches: 12. Per the germline V gene, CDR1 is GTSNPN and CDR2 is SVGIG (reference sequence). The CDR3 reads CAWSPGLAGGPGSYIQYF. The CDR3 region has the DNA TGTGCCTGGAGTCCGGGACTAGCGGGGGGGCCCGGTTCGTACATTCAGTACTTC.

In its sample, this clone was seen a few times. V usage is TRBV4-1 and J usage is TRBJ2-7; D gene unclear. The V gene's germline CDR1 is MGHRA and CDR2 YSYEKL. The CDR3 extends over 13 amino acids. The V gene lost 2 bases and the J gene lost 4 bases, with 9 bases spanning the gap. Here the CDR3 DNA reads TGCGCCAGCAGCCAACAATTGGAGTACGAGCAGTACTTC. Encoded protein: CASSQQLEYEQYF.

The chain has TRBV19 and TRBJ2-2; D uncertain. The V and J ends lost 2 bases and 0 bases respectively, with 7 bases between them. CDR1 LNHDA and CDR2 SQIVND come from the germline V gene (reference sequence). The CDR3 loop spans 15 amino acids. CDR3 in amino acids: CASSITVSNTGELFF. The CDR3 DNA reads TGTGCCAGTAGTATAACTGTCTCGAACACCGGGGAGCTGTTTTTT.

J is TRBJ2-3 and V is TRBV2; the D is unclear. Per germline, CDR1 SNHLY and CDR2 FYNNEI. With 8 bases removed from V and 8 bases from J, the gap between germline ends came to 8 bases. CDR3 size: 10 residues. The CDR3 DNA sequence: TGTGCCAGCTCTACGGGTACGCAGTATTTT. Protein: CASSTGTQYF.

This clone appeared a few times. The genes are TRBV10-1 and TRBJ1-1; D not resolved. The CDR3 covers 13 residues. The germline V and J ends were trimmed by 1 base and 2 bases, with 5 bases remaining between them. Germline CDR1 is WNHNN and CDR2 is SYGVQD (reference sequence). The CDR3 reads CASSEWENTEAFF. The CDR3 region has the DNA TGCGCCAGCAGTGAGTGGGAAAACACTGAAGCTTTCTTT.

The rearrangement links TRBV18 to TRBJ1-1, with a possible D match to TRBD1 (5 bases). V dropped 5 bases and J dropped 3 bases, with 13 bases sitting between them. The length of the CDR3 is 14 residues. Germline CDR1 is KGHSH and CDR2 is LQKENI. CDR3 in amino acids: CASSGASGYTEAFF. The CDR3 nucleotides read TGTGCCAGCTCAGGGGCCTCGGGGTACACTGAAGCTTTCTTT.

The CDR3 bases are TGTGCCAGCAGTTCCTTTGGAAGAACCGGGGAGCTGTTTTTT. Amino acids: CASSSFGRTGELFF. The chain uses TRBV6-5 and TRBJ2-2, with D uncertain. V shed 4 bases and J shed 5 bases, with 11 bases lying between them. This CDR3 comprises 14 residues. Germline V lookup: CDR1 MNHEY, CDR2 SVGAGI.

This chain links TRBV5-1 with TRBJ1-4, with 9 bases that match TRBD1. CDR1 is SGHRS, CDR2 YFSETQ, per germline. After removal of 3 bases from V and 5 bases from J, the junction contained 5 bases not matched to a gene. The length of the CDR3 is 15 residues. The CDR3 loop is CASSSRDRENEKLFF. The CDR3 nucleotides read TGCGCCAGCAGCTCCCGGGACAGGGAGAATGAAAAACTGTTTTTT.

The chain combines TRBV5-4 with TRBJ2-7; 7 nucleotides line up with TRBD1. The CDR3 is made up of 14 amino acids. The junction had 8 bases not matched to a gene; V was cut back by 4 bases and J by 4 bases. Per the germline V gene, CDR1 is SGHNT and CDR2 is YYREEE (reference sequence). For the CDR3, the DNA is TGTGCCAGCAGCCAAGGACAGGAGGCTTACGAGCAGTACTTC. Translating it yields CASSQGQEAYEQYF.

The chain recombines TRBV5-1 with TRBJ2-2, with D possibly TRBD2 on 6 matching bases. Trimming cost V 4 bases and J 0 bases, with 10 bases left between them. Looked up from germline, CDR1 is SGHRS and CDR2 is YFSETQ. The CDR3 contains 15 residues. This chain's CDR3 is CASSPGTPNTGELFF. The CDR3 coding sequence is TGCGCCAGCAGCCCCGGGACTCCGAACACCGGGGAGCTGTTTTTT.

This clone has more than one count but fewer than ten. The chain carries TRBV15 and TRBJ2-1; D remains ambiguous. V was pared by 1 base and J by 0 bases, with 7 bases between. The length of the CDR3 is 15 residues. Germline V gives CDR1 LNHNV, CDR2 YYDKDF (reference sequence). The DNA of the CDR3 is TGTGCCACCAGCAGAGCAGCTGGCTCCTACAATGAGCAGTTCTTC. As protein: CATSRAAGSYNEQFF.

The chain has TRBV7-9 and TRBJ2-7, with D possibly being TRBD1 or TRBD2 (5 bases each). The CDR3 contains 15 residues. CDR1 SEHNR and CDR2 FQNEAQ come from the germline V gene (reference sequence). The V end was cut by 4 bases, the J end by 0 bases, with 13 bases between. CDR3 loop: CASSWLRGASYEQYF. The CDR3 DNA is TGTGCCAGCAGCTGGCTTAGGGGAGCCTCCTACGAGCAGTACTTC.

V is TRBV12-5 and J is TRBJ1-6; D is undetermined. Germline V gene data show CDR1 as LGHNT and CDR2 as FRNRAP. This CDR3 region has 13 residues. The germline V and J ends were trimmed by 1 base and 9 bases, with 7 bases remaining between them. In DNA, the CDR3 is TGTGCTAGTGGTTTGGAAACACTTTCACCCCTCCACTTT. Its protein is CASGLETLSPLHF.

V and J are TRBV5-1 and TRBJ2-7, with D possibly matching TRBD2 (6 bases). The germline V gene has CDR1 SGHRS and CDR2 YFSETQ. The CDR3 runs to 14 residues. Trimming shortened V by 4 bases and J by 6 bases, and 17 bases separated the two germline ends. The chain's CDR3 is CASSEGLSSTEQYF. For the CDR3, the DNA is TGCGCCAGCAGCGAGGGACTCTCTTCCACCGAGCAGTACTTC.

The chain combines TRBV7-6 with TRBJ2-7, with TRBD1 matching 10 bases. V trimming: 5 bases; J trimming: 3 bases; junction bases outside the gene matches: 10. Germline-derived CDR1 and CDR2 are SGHVS and FNYEAQ. The CDR3 is 16 amino acids. The CDR3 region is CASSGWGTGDYYEQYF. In DNA, the CDR3 is TGTGCCAGCAGCGGGTGGGGGACAGGGGATTACTACGAGCAGTACTTC.

The CDR3 DNA follows: TGTGCCAGCAGCCCGGACAGGGGAGGAAACACTGAAGCTTTCTTT. This encodes CASSPDRGGNTEAFF. This chain uses TRBV27 with TRBJ1-1, with 9 bases lining up with TRBD1. The ends lost 6 bases at V and 2 bases at J; junction bases unmatched: 7. Germline values: CDR1 MNHEY, CDR2 SMNVEV (reference sequence). The length of the CDR3 is 15 residues.

The chain employs TRBV3-1 (or the pseudogene TRBV3-2) and TRBJ1-3; D unresolved. Between the trimmed V and J ends, which lost 8 bases and 1 base, there was a span of 9 bases. The CDR3 sequence is 13 residues long. Germline values: CDR1 LGHDT, CDR2 YNNKEL (reference sequence). Here the CDR3 DNA reads TGTGCCAGCCTACATAAATCTGGAAACACCATATATTTT. Translated, it gives CASLHKSGNTIYF.

The rearrangement links TRBV5-1 to TRBJ1-4; no clear D gene. V was clipped by 6 bases and J by 3 bases, with 18 bases between them. The CDR3 runs 16 residues. Germline values: CDR1 SGHRS, CDR2 YFSETQ. The CDR3 is CASTRSGVLPNEKLFF. The CDR3 DNA follows: TGCGCCAGCACCCGAAGTGGGGTCCTCCCTAATGAAAAACTGTTTTTT.

The V call is TRBV5-4, the J call TRBJ2-1; D remains ambiguous. This CDR3 contains 19 residues. Germline lookup yields CDR1 SGHNT and CDR2 YYREEE (reference sequence). Trimming took off 0 bases at V and 0 bases at J, with 19 bases between the two ends. This CDR3 is CASSLEGYIAAPSYNEQFF. The DNA of the CDR3 is TGTGCCAGCAGCTTGGAGGGCTATATAGCTGCCCCCTCCTACAATGAGCAGTTCTTC. Based on the CDR3 plus reference TRBV5-4 and TRBJ2-1, the full variable domain is ETGVTQSPTHLIKTRGQQVTLRCSSQSGHNTVSWYQQALGQGPQFIFQYYREEENGRGNFPPRFSGLQFPNYSSELNVNALELDDSALYLCASSLEGYIAAPSYNEQFFGPGTRLTVL.